A single sample gave rise to the 17 T cell receptor beta chains below, sequenced in a study of OX40 agonist ivuxolimab in advanced cancers. Profiled with immunoSEQ multiplex PCR; TCRdb holds only in-frame clones, not every one. The sample has over 75,000 clones, over 80% seen once. Specimen: CD4+ or CD8+ T cells sorted from blood, collected in a trial of the OX40 agonist ivuxolimab. These TCRs come from an adult with an advanced solid tumor such as melanoma, head and neck, liver or kidney cancer.

The V and J genes are TRBV7-2 and TRBJ2-7; D gene ambiguous. V was pared by 2 bases and J by 5 bases, with 10 bases between. The CDR3 runs 13 residues. Germline loops: CDR1 SGHTA, CDR2 FQGNSA. The CDR3 reads CASSLWSDHEQYF. As DNA, the CDR3 is TGTGCCAGCAGCTTATGGTCCGACCACGAGCAGTACTTC.

The chain carries TRBV28 and TRBJ1-5; D remains ambiguous. CDR3 length: 13 residues. Germline V lookup: CDR1 MDHEN, CDR2 SYDVKM. V shed 3 bases and J shed 4 bases, with 7 bases lying between them. CDR3 nucleotides: TGTGCCAGCAGTTTCGCGGGGAATCAGCCCCAGCATTTT. It is translated as CASSFAGNQPQHF.

The genes are TRBV2 and TRBJ1-2, with 8 bases aligning to TRBD1. The V gene's germline CDR1 is SNHLY and CDR2 FYNNEI. V lost 2 bases, J lost 1 base, and 3 bases stayed unmatched. This CDR3 has 15 residues. The CDR3 DNA is TGTGCCAGCAGTGAAAGGGACAGGCTTAACTATGGCTACACCTTC. It translates to CASSERDRLNYGYTF.

The J gene is TRBJ2-2, the V gene TRBV29-1; possible D gene TRBD1, 5 bases. The V gene lost 6 bases and the J gene lost 1 base, with 15 bases spanning the gap. The CDR3 is 15 amino acids. Germline lookup yields CDR1 SQVTM and CDR2 ANQGSEA. CDR3 protein: CSVLGAEMNTGELFF. The CDR3 nucleotides are TGCAGCGTCCTAGGGGCAGAAATGAACACCGGGGAGCTGTTTTTT.

The chain combines TRBV6-5 with TRBJ2-1; 7 nucleotides match TRBD2. This CDR3 has 16 amino acids. Trimming took 2 bases from V and 8 from J; bases not matched to a gene: 12. CDR1 and CDR2 (germline): MNHEY, SVGAGI. The CDR3 bases are TGTGCCAGCAGTTACGAGAGCTCGGCGGGAGTAGATGAGCAGTTCTTC. Translated, it gives CASSYESSAGVDEQFF.

This sequence joins TRBV2 and TRBJ1-3; 8 nucleotides align to TRBD1. There are 15 residues in the CDR3. Germline CDR1 and CDR2: SNHLY and FYNNEI. The trim removed 9 bases at V and 1 base at J, leaving 8 bases unmatched. This CDR3 reads CASTLQGASGNTIYF. The CDR3 nucleotides are TGTGCCAGTACGTTGCAGGGGGCGTCTGGAAACACCATATATTTT.

CDR3 sequence (DNA): TGCGCCAGCAGAAGAGCGGGCAACCTCCAAGAGACCCAGTACTTC. Encoded protein: CASRRAGNLQETQYF. The V gene is TRBV5-1, the J gene TRBJ2-5; maybe TRBD2 (6 bases). Germline V gene sequence: CDR1 SGHRS, CDR2 YFSETQ. Trimming removed 5 bases from V and 1 base from J, with 15 bases in between. The CDR3 contains 15 residues.

The chain links TRBV6-1 to TRBJ1-3; perhaps TRBD1 as D (5 bases). Germline values: CDR1 MNHNS, CDR2 SASEGT. V lost 4 bases and J lost 0, with 10 bases in between. This CDR3 is built from 15 residues. Here the CDR3 reads CASSATESSGNTIYF. The CDR3 DNA is TGTGCCAGCAGTGCGACAGAGAGCTCTGGAAACACCATATATTTT.

This clone came up once. This rearrangement joins TRBV19 to TRBJ1-1, with D perhaps TRBD1 (6 bases). The germline gives CDR1 LNHDA, CDR2 SQIVND (reference sequence). Trimming shortened V by 2 bases and J by 1 base, and 8 bases separated the two germline ends. The CDR3 extends over 14 amino acids. The CDR3 coding sequence is TGTGCCAGTAGTATAACAGGGACGAACACTGAAGCTTTCTTT. Translation gives CASSITGTNTEAFF.

The chain carries TRBV6-1 and TRBJ1-1; D is perhaps TRBD1 (5 bases). Germline V lookup: CDR1 MNHNS, CDR2 SASEGT. V dropped 8 bases and J dropped 0 bases, with 13 bases sitting between them. The CDR3 loop spans 14 amino acids. CDR3: CASPRGGVNTEAFF. As DNA, the CDR3 is TGTGCCAGCCCGAGAGGAGGGGTGAACACTGAAGCTTTCTTT.

V usage is TRBV5-4 and J usage is TRBJ1-2, with a possible D match to TRBD1 (5 bases). The CDR3 extends over 15 amino acids. Germline CDR1 and CDR2: SGHNT and YYREEE (reference sequence). Trimming took 0 bases from V and 4 from J, leaving 13 bases between them. The CDR3 bases are TGTGCCAGCAGCTTGGGGAGAGCAGGGTTCTATGGCTACACCTTC. It yields the protein CASSLGRAGFYGYTF.

The chain joins TRBV28 to TRBJ2-3; the match to TRBD2 covers 13 bases. J lost 10 bases, V lost 3 bases, and 10 bases had no gene match. The CDR3 extends over 16 amino acids. The germline CDR1 and CDR2 sequences are MDHEN and SYDVKM. CDR3 amino acids: CASSLTSGGLTHAQYF. Written as DNA, the CDR3 is TGTGCCAGCAGTTTGACTAGCGGGGGGCTAACACACGCGCAGTATTTT.

This clone was counted between two and nine times. The chain links TRBV2 to TRBJ1-2; D unresolved. This CDR3 has 13 residues. Germline CDR1 and CDR2: SNHLY and FYNNEI. The V end lost 1 base, the J end lost 7 bases, and 10 bases lay between the germline ends. CDR3 in DNA: TGTGCCAGCAGTGAAGGTAGATATAGTGGCTACACCTTC. This translates into CASSEGRYSGYTF.

The count of this clone is one. The rearrangement joins TRBV15 to TRBJ2-3; D remains unclear. This CDR3 region has 13 residues. Trimming took 1 base from V and 2 from J, leaving 4 bases between them. CDR1 is LNHNV, CDR2 YYDKDF, per germline (reference sequence). CDR3 protein: CATSRGHTDTQYF. In DNA form, the CDR3 reads TGTGCCACCAGCAGAGGGCACACAGATACGCAGTATTTT.

This clone was recorded once. The CDR3 DNA follows: TGTGCCAGCAGTTTTGGGGGACAGGGGTCAGATACGCAGTATTTT. Translating gives CASSFGGQGSDTQYF. The rearrangement joins TRBV28 to TRBJ2-3, with 10 bases aligning to TRBD1. Germline assignment: CDR1 MDHEN and CDR2 SYDVKM. V was clipped by 3 bases and J by 4 bases; unmatched bases: 4. The CDR3 runs to 15 residues.

The chain employs TRBV7-6 and TRBJ1-1, with D unclear. Trimming pared 1 base from V and 5 bases from J, leaving 8 bases between. CDR1 SGHVS and CDR2 FNYEAQ come from the germline V gene. This CDR3 has 13 residues. As DNA, the CDR3 is TGTGCCAGCAGCTTAGGAAGGGAGACTGAAGCTTTCTTT. Its protein is CASSLGRETEAFF.

A word on this clone: Other DNA variants within this sample encode the same CDR3. The chain has TRBV7-7 and TRBJ2-3; 7 positions match TRBD2. The CDR3 totals 15 residues. Germline values: CDR1 SSHAT, CDR2 FNYEAQ (reference sequence). After removal of 1 base from V and 1 base from J, the junction contained 2 bases not matched to a gene. In nucleotides, the CDR3 is TGTGCCAGCAGCTTAGGTCTAGCGGGCACAGATACGCAGTATTTT. Protein: CASSLGLAGTDTQYF.